The sequence of this TCR beta chain was determined in a study of blood T cell repertoires in COVID-19. Across the study: From the United States, Italy and Spain came samples of acute and convalescent COVID-19. PBMCs, B-cell-depleted T cells, or T cells provided the cDNA or gDNA that made up the material.

In the original workflow: Amplification from reference gene primers served as the basis for estimated nucleated cell counts. Sequencing was performed with immunoSEQ multiplex PCR; in TCRdb, only in-frame clones are kept and a portion is missing. V and J calls and clone size come straight from that table; D and trimming were deduced from the DNA. Of over 90,000 clones listed, about 90% are singletons. The specimen sequenced was peripheral blood. The TCR was taken from a human donor in a cohort sampled during active COVID-19.

This chain's CDR3 is CASSLGVRTGELFF. CDR3 nucleotides: TGTGCCAGCAGCTTGGGGGTGCGGACCGGGGAGCTGTTTTTT. This chain uses TRBV5-5 with TRBJ2-2; D call uncertain. The CDR3 is 14 residues long. V was clipped by 0 bases and J by 5 bases, with 8 bases between them. Germline V gives CDR1 SGHKS, CDR2 YYEKEE (reference sequence).